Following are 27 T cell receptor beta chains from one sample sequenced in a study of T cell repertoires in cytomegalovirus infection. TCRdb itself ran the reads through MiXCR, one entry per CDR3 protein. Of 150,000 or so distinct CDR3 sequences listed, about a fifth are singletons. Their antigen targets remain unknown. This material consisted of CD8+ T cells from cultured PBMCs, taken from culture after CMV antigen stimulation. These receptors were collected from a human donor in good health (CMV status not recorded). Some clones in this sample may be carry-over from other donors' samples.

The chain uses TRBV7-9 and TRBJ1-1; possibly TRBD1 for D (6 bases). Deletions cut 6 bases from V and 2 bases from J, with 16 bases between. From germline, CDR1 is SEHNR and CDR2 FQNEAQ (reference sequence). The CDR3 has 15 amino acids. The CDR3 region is CASSVLMGANTEAFF. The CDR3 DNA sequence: TGTGCCAGCAGTGTACTAATGGGGGCCAACACTGAAGCTTTCTTT.

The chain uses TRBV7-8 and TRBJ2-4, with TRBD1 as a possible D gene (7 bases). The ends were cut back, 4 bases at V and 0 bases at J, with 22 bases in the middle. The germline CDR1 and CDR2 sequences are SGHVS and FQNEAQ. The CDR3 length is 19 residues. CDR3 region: CASSSGPPGGILAKNIQYF. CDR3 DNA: TGTGCCAGCAGCTCCGGACCACCAGGGGGGATCCTAGCCAAAAACATTCAGTACTTC.

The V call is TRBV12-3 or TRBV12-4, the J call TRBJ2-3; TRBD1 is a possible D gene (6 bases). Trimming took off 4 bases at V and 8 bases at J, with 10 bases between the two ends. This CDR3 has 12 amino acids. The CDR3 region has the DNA TGTGCCAGCAGTTCTCGAGGGGGTACGCAGTATTTT. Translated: CASSSRGGTQYF.

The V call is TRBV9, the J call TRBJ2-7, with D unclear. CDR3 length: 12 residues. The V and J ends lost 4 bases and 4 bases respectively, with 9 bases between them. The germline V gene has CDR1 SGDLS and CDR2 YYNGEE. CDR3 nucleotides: TGTGCCAGCAGCCCCAGCGAATACGAGCAGTACTTC. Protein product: CASSPSEYEQYF.

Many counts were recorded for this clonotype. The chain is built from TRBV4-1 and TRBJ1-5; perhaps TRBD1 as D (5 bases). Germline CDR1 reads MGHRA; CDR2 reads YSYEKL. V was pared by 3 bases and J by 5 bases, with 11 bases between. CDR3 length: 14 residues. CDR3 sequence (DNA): TGCGCCAGCAGCCAGGAGGGGTCGGATCAGCCCCAGCATTTT. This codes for CASSQEGSDQPQHF.

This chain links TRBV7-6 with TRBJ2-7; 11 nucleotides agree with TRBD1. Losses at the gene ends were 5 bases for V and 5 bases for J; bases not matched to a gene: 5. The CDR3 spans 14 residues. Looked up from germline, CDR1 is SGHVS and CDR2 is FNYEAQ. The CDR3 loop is CASSRGTGGHEQYF. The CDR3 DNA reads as TGTGCCAGCAGCCGCGGGACAGGGGGACACGAGCAGTACTTC.

For the CDR3, the DNA is TGTGCCAGCACAAACAGGGATTTTAACTATGGCTACACCTTC. As protein: CASTNRDFNYGYTF. The chain recombines TRBV6-5 with TRBJ1-2, with D tentatively TRBD1 (6 bases). This CDR3 comprises 14 residues. Trimming stripped 7 bases from V and 1 base from J, with 13 bases between. Germline V CDR1 and CDR2: MNHEY, SVGAGI.

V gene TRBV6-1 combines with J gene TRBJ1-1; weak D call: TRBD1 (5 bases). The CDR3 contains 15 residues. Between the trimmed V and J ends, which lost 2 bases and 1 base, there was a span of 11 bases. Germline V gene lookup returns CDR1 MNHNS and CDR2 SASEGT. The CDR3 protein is CASSEMTVKNTEAFF. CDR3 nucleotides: TGTGCCAGCAGTGAAATGACAGTCAAGAACACTGAAGCTTTCTTT.

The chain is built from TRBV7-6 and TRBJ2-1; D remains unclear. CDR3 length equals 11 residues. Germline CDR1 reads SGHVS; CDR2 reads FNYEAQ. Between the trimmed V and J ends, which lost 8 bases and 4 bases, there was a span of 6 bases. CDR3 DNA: TGTGCCAGCGGGGATTACAATGAGCAGTTCTTC. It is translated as CASGDYNEQFF.

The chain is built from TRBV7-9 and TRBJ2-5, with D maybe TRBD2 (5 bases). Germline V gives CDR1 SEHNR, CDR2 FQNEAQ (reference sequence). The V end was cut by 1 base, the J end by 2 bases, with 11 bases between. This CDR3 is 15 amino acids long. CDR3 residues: CASSLGGPLQETQYF. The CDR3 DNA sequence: TGTGCCAGCAGCTTAGGCGGGCCGCTACAAGAGACCCAGTACTTC.

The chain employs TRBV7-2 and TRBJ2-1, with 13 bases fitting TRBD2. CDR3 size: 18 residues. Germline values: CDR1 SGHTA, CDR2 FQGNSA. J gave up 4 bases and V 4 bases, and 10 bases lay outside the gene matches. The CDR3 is CASSYRGLAGPPYNEQFF. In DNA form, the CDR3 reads TGTGCCAGCAGCTATAGGGGACTAGCGGGGCCTCCTTACAATGAGCAGTTCTTC.

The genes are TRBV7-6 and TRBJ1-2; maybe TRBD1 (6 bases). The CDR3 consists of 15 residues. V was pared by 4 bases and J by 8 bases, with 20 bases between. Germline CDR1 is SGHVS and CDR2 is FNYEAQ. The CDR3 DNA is TGTGCCAGCAGCTCAAACACGGGGGCAGGGCGAGGCTACACCTTC. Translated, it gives CASSSNTGAGRGYTF.

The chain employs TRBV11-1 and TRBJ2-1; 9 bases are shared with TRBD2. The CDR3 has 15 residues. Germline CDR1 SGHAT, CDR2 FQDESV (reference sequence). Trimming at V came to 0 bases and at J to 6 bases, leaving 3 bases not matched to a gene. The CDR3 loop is CASSLAGLAINEQFF. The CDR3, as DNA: TGTGCCAGCAGCTTAGCGGGACTAGCTATCAATGAGCAGTTCTTC.

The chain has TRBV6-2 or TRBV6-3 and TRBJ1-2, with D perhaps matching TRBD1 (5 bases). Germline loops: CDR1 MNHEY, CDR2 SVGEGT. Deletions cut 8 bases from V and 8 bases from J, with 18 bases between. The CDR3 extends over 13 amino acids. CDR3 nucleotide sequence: TGTGCCAGCGAGCGCGGGGACGGGGAGGGCTACACCTTC. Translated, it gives CASERGDGEGYTF.

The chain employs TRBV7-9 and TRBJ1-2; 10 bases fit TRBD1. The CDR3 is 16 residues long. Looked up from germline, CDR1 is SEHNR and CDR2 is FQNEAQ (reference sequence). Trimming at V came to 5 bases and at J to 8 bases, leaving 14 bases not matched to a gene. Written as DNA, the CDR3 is TGTGCCAGCAGCCCAAAGGACCGGGACAGGGGTTTCGGCTACACCTTC. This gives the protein CASSPKDRDRGFGYTF.

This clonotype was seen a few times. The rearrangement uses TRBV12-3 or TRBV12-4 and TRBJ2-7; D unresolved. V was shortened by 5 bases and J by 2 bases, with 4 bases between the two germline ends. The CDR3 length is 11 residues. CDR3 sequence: CASSHTYEQYF. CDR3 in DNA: TGTGCCAGCAGTCACACCTACGAGCAGTACTTC.

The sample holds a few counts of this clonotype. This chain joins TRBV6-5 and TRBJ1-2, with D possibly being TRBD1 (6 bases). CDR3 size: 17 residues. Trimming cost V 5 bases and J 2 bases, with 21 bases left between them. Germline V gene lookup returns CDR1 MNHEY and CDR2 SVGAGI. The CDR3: CASSRPPGQITNYGYTF. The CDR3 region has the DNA TGTGCCAGCAGTCGCCCTCCTGGACAGATTACCAACTATGGCTACACCTTC.

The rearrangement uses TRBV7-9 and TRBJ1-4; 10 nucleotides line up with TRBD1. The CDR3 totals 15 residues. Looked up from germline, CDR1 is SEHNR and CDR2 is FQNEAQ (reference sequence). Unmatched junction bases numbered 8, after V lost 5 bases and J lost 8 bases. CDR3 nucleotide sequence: TGTGCCAGCAGCCGCGACAGGGGGCGCAGGGAAAAACTGTTTTTT. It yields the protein CASSRDRGRREKLFF.

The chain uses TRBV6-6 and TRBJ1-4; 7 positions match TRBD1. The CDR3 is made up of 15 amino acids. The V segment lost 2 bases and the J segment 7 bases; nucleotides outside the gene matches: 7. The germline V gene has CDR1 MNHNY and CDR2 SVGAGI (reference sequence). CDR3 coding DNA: TGTGCCAGCAGTTACGTCGCCAGGGGGTTTGAAAAACTGTTTTTT. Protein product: CASSYVARGFEKLFF.

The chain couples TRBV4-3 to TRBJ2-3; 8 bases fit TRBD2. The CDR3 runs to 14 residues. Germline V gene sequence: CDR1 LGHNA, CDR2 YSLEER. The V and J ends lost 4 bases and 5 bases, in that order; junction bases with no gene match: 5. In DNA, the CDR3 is TGCGCCAGCAGCCGTGAGCGGGGGCGAGATACGCAGTATTTT. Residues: CASSRERGRDTQYF.

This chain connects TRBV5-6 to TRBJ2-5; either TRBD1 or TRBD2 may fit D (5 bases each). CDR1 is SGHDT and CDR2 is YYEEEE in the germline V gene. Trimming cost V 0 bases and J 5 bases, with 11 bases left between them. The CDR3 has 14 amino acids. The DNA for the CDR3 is TGTGCCAGCAGCTTGGAGGGGCGCGGGGAGACCCAGTACTTC. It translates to CASSLEGRGETQYF.

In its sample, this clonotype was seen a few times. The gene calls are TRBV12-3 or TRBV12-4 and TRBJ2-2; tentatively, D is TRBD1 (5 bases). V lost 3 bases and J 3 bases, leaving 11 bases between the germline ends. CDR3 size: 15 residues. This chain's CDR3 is CASSFRAGYTGELFF. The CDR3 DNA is TGTGCCAGCAGTTTCAGGGCAGGGTACACCGGGGAGCTGTTTTTT.

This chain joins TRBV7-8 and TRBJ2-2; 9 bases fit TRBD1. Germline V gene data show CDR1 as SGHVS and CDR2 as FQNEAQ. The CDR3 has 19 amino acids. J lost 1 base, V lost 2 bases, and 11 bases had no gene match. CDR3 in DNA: TGTGCCAGCAGCTTAATCGTGACAGGGGGGGTCCAGAACACCGGGGAGCTGTTTTTT. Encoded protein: CASSLIVTGGVQNTGELFF.

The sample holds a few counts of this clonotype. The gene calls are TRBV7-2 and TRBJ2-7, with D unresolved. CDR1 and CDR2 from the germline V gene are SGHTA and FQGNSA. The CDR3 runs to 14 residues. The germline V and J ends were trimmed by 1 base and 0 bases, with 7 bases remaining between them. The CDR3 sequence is CASSLVGISYEQYF. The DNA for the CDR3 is TGTGCCAGCAGCTTAGTTGGGATCTCCTACGAGCAGTACTTC.

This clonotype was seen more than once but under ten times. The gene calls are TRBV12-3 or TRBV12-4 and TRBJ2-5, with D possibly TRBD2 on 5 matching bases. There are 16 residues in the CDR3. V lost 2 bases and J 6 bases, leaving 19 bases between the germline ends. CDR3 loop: CASSLTPGGSPKTQYF. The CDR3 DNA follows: TGTGCCAGCAGTTTAACGCCAGGTGGGAGCCCCAAGACCCAGTACTTC.

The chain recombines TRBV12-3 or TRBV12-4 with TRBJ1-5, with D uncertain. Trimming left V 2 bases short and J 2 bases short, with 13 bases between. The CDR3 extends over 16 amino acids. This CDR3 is CASSLSWSKGNQPQHF. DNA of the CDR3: TGTGCCAGCAGTTTATCTTGGTCAAAGGGCAATCAGCCCCAGCATTTT.

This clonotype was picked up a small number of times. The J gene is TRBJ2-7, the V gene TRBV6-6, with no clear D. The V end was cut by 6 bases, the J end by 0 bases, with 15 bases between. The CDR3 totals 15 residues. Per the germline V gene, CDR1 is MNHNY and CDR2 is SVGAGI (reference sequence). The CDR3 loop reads CASSTPHEVSYEQYF. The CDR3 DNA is TGTGCCAGCAGCACACCCCACGAAGTCTCCTACGAGCAGTACTTC.